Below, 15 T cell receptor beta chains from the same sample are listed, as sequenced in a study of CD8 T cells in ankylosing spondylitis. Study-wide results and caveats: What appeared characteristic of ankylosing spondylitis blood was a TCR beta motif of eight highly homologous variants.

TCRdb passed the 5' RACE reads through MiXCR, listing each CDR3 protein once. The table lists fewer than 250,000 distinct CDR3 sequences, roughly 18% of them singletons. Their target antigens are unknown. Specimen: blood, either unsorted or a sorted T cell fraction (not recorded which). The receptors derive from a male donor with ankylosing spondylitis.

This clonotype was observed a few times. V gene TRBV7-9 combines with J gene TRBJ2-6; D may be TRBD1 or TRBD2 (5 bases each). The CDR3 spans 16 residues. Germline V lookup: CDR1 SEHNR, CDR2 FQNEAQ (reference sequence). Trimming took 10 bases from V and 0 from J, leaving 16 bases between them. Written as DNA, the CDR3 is TGTGCCACCCCGTGGGACCGAAACTCTGGGGCCAACGTCCTGACTTTC. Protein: CATPWDRNSGANVLTF.

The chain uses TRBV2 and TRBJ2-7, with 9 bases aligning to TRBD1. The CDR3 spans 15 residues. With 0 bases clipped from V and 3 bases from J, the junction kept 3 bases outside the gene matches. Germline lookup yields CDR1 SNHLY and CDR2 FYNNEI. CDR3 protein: CASSEARQGVYEQYF. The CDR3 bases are TGTGCCAGCAGTGAAGCTCGACAGGGGGTCTACGAGCAGTACTTC.

The chain's CDR3 is CSANPGSGANVLTF. CDR3 nucleotide sequence: TGCAGTGCTAACCCGGGCTCTGGGGCCAACGTCCTGACTTTC. The chain recombines TRBV20-1 with TRBJ2-6, with D unresolved. This CDR3 region has 14 residues. The ends were cut back, 4 bases at V and 0 bases at J, with 7 bases in the middle. From germline, CDR1 is DFQATT and CDR2 SNEGSKA (reference sequence).

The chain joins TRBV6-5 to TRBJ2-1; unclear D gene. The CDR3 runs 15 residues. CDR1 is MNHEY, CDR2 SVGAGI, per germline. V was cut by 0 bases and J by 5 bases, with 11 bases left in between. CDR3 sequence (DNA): TGTGCCAGCAGTTACTCGCTCCAGGTCAACAATGAGCAGTTCTTC. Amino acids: CASSYSLQVNNEQFF.

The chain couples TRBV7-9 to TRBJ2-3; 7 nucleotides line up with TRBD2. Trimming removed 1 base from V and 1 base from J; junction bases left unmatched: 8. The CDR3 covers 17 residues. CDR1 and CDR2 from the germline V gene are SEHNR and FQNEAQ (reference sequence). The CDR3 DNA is TGTGCCAGCAGCTTAGGATGGCGGGAGCTTGGCACAGATACGCAGTATTTT. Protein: CASSLGWRELGTDTQYF.

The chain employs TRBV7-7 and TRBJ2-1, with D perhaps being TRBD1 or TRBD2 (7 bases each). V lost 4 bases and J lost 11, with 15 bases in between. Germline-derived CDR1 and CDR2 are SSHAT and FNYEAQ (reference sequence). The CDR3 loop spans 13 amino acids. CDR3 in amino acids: CASSSGGGQKQFF. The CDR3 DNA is TGTGCCAGCAGCTCAGGGGGGGGACAGAAGCAGTTCTTC. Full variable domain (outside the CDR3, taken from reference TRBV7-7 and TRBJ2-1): GAGVSQSPRYKVTKRGQDVTLRCDPISSHATLYWYQQALGQGPEFLTYFNYEAQPDKSGLPSDRFSAERPEGSISTLTIQRTEQRDSAMYRCASSSGGGQKQFFGPGTRLTVL.

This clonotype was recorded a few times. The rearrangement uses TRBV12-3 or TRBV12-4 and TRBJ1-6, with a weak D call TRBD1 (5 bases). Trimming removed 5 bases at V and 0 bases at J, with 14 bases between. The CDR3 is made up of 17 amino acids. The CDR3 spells CASSPRGGSSYNSPLHF. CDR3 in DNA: TGTGCCAGCAGTCCACGGGGCGGCAGCTCCTATAATTCACCCCTCCACTTT.

The CDR3, as DNA: TGCAGTGCTAGAGTACAGGGCCAACACTATAATTCACCCCTCCACTTT. This gives the protein CSARVQGQHYNSPLHF. The rearrangement uses TRBV20-1 and TRBJ1-6, with a weak D call TRBD1 (6 bases). The germline gives CDR1 DFQATT, CDR2 SNEGSKA (reference sequence). The length of the CDR3 is 16 residues. The V and J ends lost 1 base and 3 bases respectively, with 13 bases between them.

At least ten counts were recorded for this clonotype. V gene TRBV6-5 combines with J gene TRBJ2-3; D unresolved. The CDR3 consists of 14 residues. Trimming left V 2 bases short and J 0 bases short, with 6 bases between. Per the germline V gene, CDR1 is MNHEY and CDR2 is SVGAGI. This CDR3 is CASSYLSSTDTQYF. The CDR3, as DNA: TGTGCCAGCAGTTACCTTTCTAGCACAGATACGCAGTATTTT.

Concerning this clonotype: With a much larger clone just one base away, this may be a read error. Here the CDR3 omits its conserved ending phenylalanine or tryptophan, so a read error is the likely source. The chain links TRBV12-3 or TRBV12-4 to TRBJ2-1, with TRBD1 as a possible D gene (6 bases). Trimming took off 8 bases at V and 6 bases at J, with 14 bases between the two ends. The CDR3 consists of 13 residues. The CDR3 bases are TGTGCCAGCGGTCAGGGGTATGGCAATGAGCAGTTCTCC. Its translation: CASGQGYGNEQFS.

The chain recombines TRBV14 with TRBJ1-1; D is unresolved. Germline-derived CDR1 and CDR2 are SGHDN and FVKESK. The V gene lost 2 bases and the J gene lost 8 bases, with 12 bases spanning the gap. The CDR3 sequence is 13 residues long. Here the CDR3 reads CASSQIAGGEAFF. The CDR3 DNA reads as TGTGCCAGCAGCCAAATAGCCGGAGGGGAAGCTTTCTTT.

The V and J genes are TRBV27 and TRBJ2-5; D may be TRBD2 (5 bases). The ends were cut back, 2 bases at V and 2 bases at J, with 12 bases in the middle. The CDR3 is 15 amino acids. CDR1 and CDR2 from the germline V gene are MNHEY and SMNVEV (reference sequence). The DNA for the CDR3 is TGTGCCAGCAGTTTACTTGGACGGGAACAAGAGACCCAGTACTTC. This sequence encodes CASSLLGREQETQYF.

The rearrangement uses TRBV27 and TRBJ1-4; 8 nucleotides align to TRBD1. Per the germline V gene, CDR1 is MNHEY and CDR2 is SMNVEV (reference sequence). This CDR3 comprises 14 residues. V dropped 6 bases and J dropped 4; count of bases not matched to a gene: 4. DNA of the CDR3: TGTGCCAGCAGAGTGGACAGGGATAATGAAAAACTGTTTTTT. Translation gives CASRVDRDNEKLFF.

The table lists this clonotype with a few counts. The CDR3 region has the DNA TGTGCCAGCACCCGGGGGTTAGCAAACTATGGCTACACCTTC. Translated, it gives CASTRGLANYGYTF. The chain couples TRBV11-2 to TRBJ1-2; weak D call: TRBD1 (5 bases). The CDR3 totals 14 residues. With 7 bases removed from V and 2 bases from J, the gap between germline ends came to 14 bases. CDR1 is SGHAT and CDR2 is FQNNGV in the germline V gene.

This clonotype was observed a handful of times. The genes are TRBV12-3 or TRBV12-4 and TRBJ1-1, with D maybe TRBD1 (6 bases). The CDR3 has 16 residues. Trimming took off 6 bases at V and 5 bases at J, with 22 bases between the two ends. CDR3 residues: CASSPLPRYRETEAFF. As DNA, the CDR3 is TGTGCCAGCAGCCCCCTACCGAGATACAGGGAAACTGAAGCTTTCTTT.